This is a list of T cell receptor beta chains from one sample in a study of cytomegalovirus exposure and HLA in healthy donors. The method was immunoSEQ multiplex PCR; TCRdb's version includes in-frame clones alone and lacks a portion of them. The table has roughly 170,000 clones, 80% seen once. Sequenced input: PBMCs. These receptors all come from a boy younger than 18 in good health and CMV-seronegative. CDR3s include the opening cysteine and the closing phenylalanine or tryptophan. Fields, in order: J gene, clone size, D gene, V gene, CDR3 protein, CDR3 DNA. D genes are given only for firm matches. Where a row states a size, it is once, few, many or the class of an expanded clone; other rows omit it.

TRBJ1-3	NA	NA	TRBV4-3	CASSQGPTGRSGNTIYF	TGCGCCAGCAGCCAAGGCCCTACAGGTCGCTCTGGAAACACCATATATTTT
TRBJ2-5	NA	NA	TRBV7-2	CASSLTRGAGETQYF	TGTGCCAGCAGCTTAACCCGGGGGGCGGGAGAGACCCAGTACTTC
TRBJ2-3	NA	TRBD1	TRBV2	CASRDRTNTDTQYF	TGTGCCAGCCGGGACAGGACTAACACAGATACGCAGTATTTT
TRBJ2-3	NA	TRBD1	TRBV6-5	CASSRQGPSSDTQYF	TGTGCCAGCAGTCGACAGGGCCCCTCCTCAGATACGCAGTATTTT
TRBJ1-4	NA	NA	TRBV6-1	CASSDGPEGGKLFF	TGTGCCAGCAGTGATGGACCCGAAGGGGGAAAACTGTTTTTT
TRBJ1-2	NA	NA	TRBV2	CASSPQDRHYGYTF	TGTGCCAGCAGTCCTCAGGACAGACACTATGGCTACACCTTC
TRBJ1-1	once	TRBD1	TRBV4-1	CASSHNTGTGANTEAFF	TGCGCCAGCAGCCATAACACCGGGACAGGGGCGAACACTGAAGCTTTCTTT
TRBJ1-2	NA	NA	TRBV6-5	CASFGRGTKSYTF	TGTGCCAGCTTCGGTAGAGGGACTAAGAGCTACACCTTC
TRBJ2-5	NA	TRBD2	TRBV4-1	CASSQGLAGRETQYF	TGCGCCAGCAGCCAAGGACTAGCGGGGCGAGAGACCCAGTACTTC
TRBJ1-4	NA	TRBD1	TRBV7-6	CASSLVRNRGGEKLFF	TGTGCCAGCAGCTTAGTGCGGAACAGGGGTGGTGAAAAACTGTTTTTT
TRBJ1-5	few	NA	TRBV6-5	CATGELNSNQPQHF	TGTGCCACGGGGGAACTCAACAGCAATCAGCCCCAGCATTTT
TRBJ2-5	NA	TRBD2	TRBV4-2	CASSQEASGGPQETQYF	TGTGCCAGCAGCCAGGAAGCTAGCGGGGGCCCTCAAGAGACCCAGTACTTC
TRBJ1-2	NA	TRBD1	TRBV6-1	CASSLDREGSGYTF	TGTGCCAGCAGTTTGGACAGGGAAGGGAGTGGCTACACCTTC
TRBJ1-6	few	NA	TRBV6-1	CASSLNSPLHF	TGTGCCAGCAGTCTGAATTCACCCCTCCACTTT
TRBJ1-5	NA	NA	TRBV5-5	CASSTGYNQPQHF	TGTGCCAGCAGTACAGGTTACAATCAGCCCCAGCATTTT
TRBJ2-1	NA	NA	TRBV7-3	CASSLNGEWPANEQFF	TGTGCCAGCAGCTTAAATGGAGAGTGGCCAGCGAATGAGCAGTTCTTC
TRBJ1-3	NA	NA	TRBV6-1	CASSRGPVSGNTIYF	TGTGCCAGCAGTAGAGGCCCCGTCTCTGGAAACACCATATATTTT
TRBJ1-4	NA	NA	TRBV19	CASSIGQQSTNEKLFF	TGTGCCAGTAGTATCGGACAGCAGTCAACTAATGAAAAACTGTTTTTT
TRBJ1-5	NA	NA	TRBV5-6	CASSLGGGQPQHF	TGTGCCAGCAGCCTTGGGGGCGGGCAGCCCCAGCATTTT
TRBJ2-2	NA	TRBD1	TRBV10-3	CAIGPRQGNTGELFF	TGTGCCATCGGACCGAGACAGGGAAACACCGGGGAGCTGTTTTTT
TRBJ2-1	NA	TRBD2	TRBV25-1	CASRRTSGGAYNEQFF	TGTGCCAGCAGACGTACTAGCGGGGGGGCCTACAATGAGCAGTTCTTC
TRBJ1-5	few	NA	TRBV30	CAWSARSNQPQHF	TGTGCCTGGAGTGCCAGGAGCAATCAGCCCCAGCATTTT
TRBJ2-7	NA	NA	TRBV20-1	CSAKAGPKQYF	TGCAGTGCCAAGGCGGGGCCGAAGCAGTACTTC
TRBJ2-5	NA	NA	TRBV7-2	CASSLAEETQYF	TGTGCCAGCAGCTTAGCGGAGGAGACCCAGTACTTC
TRBJ1-3	few	TRBD1	TRBV10-3	CAITDRGTGNTIYF	TGTGCCATCACGGACAGGGGGACTGGAAACACCATATATTTT
TRBJ2-5	NA	NA	TRBV19	CASSRGQETQYF	TGTGCCAGTAGTCGAGGGCAAGAGACCCAGTACTTC
TRBJ2-1	NA	TRBD2	TRBV7-9	CASSLVTSGEQFF	TGTGCCAGCAGCTTAGTGACTAGCGGTGAGCAGTTCTTC
TRBJ2-7	NA	TRBD2	TRBV19	CASSIAAGGEQYF	TGTGCCAGTAGTATAGCGGCGGGAGGCGAGCAGTACTTC
TRBJ1-1	NA	NA	TRBV6-5	CASSRGTEAFF	TGTGCCAGCAGCCGCGGAACTGAAGCTTTCTTT
TRBJ2-5	NA	NA	TRBV6-1	CASSHTGALETQYF	TGTGCCAGCAGTCATACAGGCGCACTGGAGACCCAGTACTTC
TRBJ2-2	NA	NA	TRBV9	CASSVTNTGELFF	TGTGCCAGCAGCGTTACGAACACCGGGGAGCTGTTTTTT
TRBJ2-3	NA	NA	TRBV19	CASREIGSNTDTQYF	TGTGCCAGTAGGGAAATCGGGTCGAACACAGATACGCAGTATTTT
TRBJ2-1	NA	TRBD2	TRBV14	CASSHFSGRNNEQFF	TGTGCCAGCAGCCATTTTAGCGGGCGTAACAATGAGCAGTTCTTC
TRBJ2-7	NA	NA	TRBV7-9	CSSSLGGDLSSYEQYF	TGTTCCAGCAGCTTAGGCGGAGATTTAAGCTCCTACGAGCAGTACTTC
TRBJ2-5	NA	NA	TRBV15	CATSPGGGSGETQYF	TGTGCCACCAGCCCCGGCGGGGGCTCCGGGGAGACCCAGTACTTC
TRBJ1-2	NA	TRBD1	TRBV19	CASSGIVAKTGRDGYTF	TGTGCCAGTAGTGGTATCGTGGCAAAGACAGGGCGAGATGGCTACACCTTC
TRBJ1-2	NA	NA	TRBV19	CASSIVSGFYGYTF	TGTGCCAGTAGTATAGTAAGCGGGTTCTATGGCTACACCTTC
TRBJ2-3	once	NA	TRBV7-9	CASSLAKGRKGQTDTQYF	TGTGCCAGCAGCTTAGCGAAGGGTCGCAAGGGGCAAACAGATACGCAGTATTTT
TRBJ1-2	NA	TRBD1	TRBV2	CASRRGQGNYGYTF	TGTGCCAGCAGAAGGGGACAGGGCAACTATGGCTACACCTTC
TRBJ2-5	NA	TRBD2	TRBV19	CASSLGTGGQETQYF	TGTGCCAGTAGTCTCGGGACGGGAGGTCAAGAGACCCAGTACTTC
TRBJ1-3	NA	NA	TRBV2	CASSVATAAGNTIYF	TGTGCCAGCAGTGTGGCTACAGCAGCTGGAAACACCATATATTTT
TRBJ2-1	NA	TRBD2	TRBV9	CASSVAGGDGSPPYNEQFF	TGTGCCAGCAGCGTAGCGGGAGGTGACGGGTCCCCACCCTACAATGAGCAGTTCTTC